This T cell receptor beta chain was recovered during a study of T cell repertoires in cytomegalovirus infection. Whole-study context: TCR beta signatures that were public indicated CMV infection and matching HLA type.

With respect to this clonotype: Its antigen remains unidentified.

MiXCR was run by TCRdb on the reads, yielding one entry per CDR3 protein. The sample records around 450,000 distinct CDR3 sequences, 31% being singletons. Trimming cost V 0 bases and J 7 bases; bases outside gene matches: 10. The germline V gene has CDR1 LNHNV and CDR2 YYDKDF (reference sequence). The CDR3 is 17 residues long. The study's findings and limits: Carriage of CMV together with the relevant HLA was identifiable through cumulative public TCR beta family frequency. Dominant in the ex vivo response were TCR beta clonotypes restricted by HLA-C and specific for CMV.

The receptor's source is a human donor in good health (CMV status not recorded). Some clones in this sample may be carry-over from other donors' samples. The chain carries TRBV15 and TRBJ1-5, with 9 positions matching TRBD1. Sequenced material: PBMCs. The CDR3 DNA reads TGTGCCACCAGCAGAGATCCGGGGACAGGGTTTGGGCAGCCCCAGCATTTT. The encoded protein is CATSRDPGTGFGQPQHF.